This TCR beta chain was sequenced in a study of control samples from healthy donors and cancer patients. Trimming left V 0 bases short and J 2 bases short, with 8 bases between. The V gene's germline CDR1 is SGDLS and CDR2 YYNGEE. The CDR3 runs 14 residues. Assay: immunoSEQ multiplex PCR; the TCRdb copy retains only in-frame clones and omits some. The sample contains about 140,000 clones, 94% of which appear only once. This receptor was identified in a man in his forties in good health. V usage is TRBV9 and J usage is TRBJ1-1; D remains ambiguous. Material for sequencing was blood. The CDR3 loop reads CASSVVSVNTEAFF. The CDR3 DNA reads TGTGCCAGCAGCGTAGTTTCGGTAAACACTGAAGCTTTCTTT. Based on the CDR3 plus reference TRBV9 and TRBJ1-1, the full variable domain is DSGVTQTPKHLITATGQRVTLRCSPRSGDLSVYWYQQSLDQGLQFLIQYYNGEERAKGNILERFSAQQFPDLHSELNLSSLELGDSALYFCASSVVSVNTEAFFGQGTRLTVV.